This T cell receptor beta chain was profiled in a study of control samples from healthy donors and cancer patients. The CDR3 consists of 15 residues. The germline gives CDR1 GTSNPN, CDR2 SVGIG (reference sequence). The ends were cut back, 0 bases at V and 6 bases at J, with 14 bases in the middle. Measured with immunoSEQ multiplex PCR; TCRdb has only the in-frame clones, and not every one. Of approximately 97,000 clones in the sample, around four fifths are singletons; the top ten hold more than 15%. Sample: blood. The V call is TRBV30, the J call TRBJ2-2, with D unresolved. This sequence was found in a man younger than 45 in good health. The CDR3 sequence: CAWSVIGPIPGELFF. DNA of the CDR3: TGTGCCTGGAGTGTAATAGGACCCATCCCCGGGGAGCTGTTTTTT.